Listed here are 11 T cell receptor beta chains from one sample, sequenced in a study of blood T cell repertoires in COVID-19. TCRdb keeps only in-frame clones here, not all; method: immunoSEQ multiplex PCR. The sample holds tens of thousands of clones, around 85% seen once. What was sequenced was peripheral blood. The receptors shown here come from a man in his 70s with acute or convalescent COVID-19.

The rearrangement uses TRBV24-1 and TRBJ1-1; a possible D gene is TRBD1 (5 bases). V lost 9 bases and J 0 bases, leaving 10 bases between the germline ends. The CDR3 length is 13 residues. Germline CDR1 reads KGHDR; CDR2 reads SFDVKD. The DNA for the CDR3 is TGTGCCACCGCGGACAAACTGAACACTGAAGCTTTCTTT. Translation: CATADKLNTEAFF.

The chain is built from TRBV16 and TRBJ1-1, with 10 bases fitting TRBD1. Germline lookup yields CDR1 KGHSY and CDR2 FQNENV. The V segment lost 0 bases and the J segment 7 bases; nucleotides outside the gene matches: 5. CDR3 size: 15 residues. DNA of the CDR3: TGTGCCAGCAGCCAATCCAGACAGGGGGCGGTTGAAGCTTTCTTT. It codes for CASSQSRQGAVEAFF.

This clone was seen only a few times. V usage is TRBV29-1 and J usage is TRBJ1-1, with D possibly being TRBD1 (6 bases). This CDR3 has 10 amino acids. Germline V gene lookup returns CDR1 SQVTM and CDR2 ANQGSEA. V gave up 8 bases and J gave up 11 bases, with 15 bases separating them. In DNA form, the CDR3 reads TGCAGCTCATGGACAGACGAGGCTTTCTTT. Translating gives CSSWTDEAFF.

This rearrangement joins TRBV6-5 to TRBJ1-1, with TRBD1 identical over 7 bases. Germline V CDR1 and CDR2: MNHEY, SVGAGI. This CDR3 has 13 residues. Trimming cost V 6 bases and J 4 bases; bases outside gene matches: 5. The CDR3, as DNA: TGTGCCAGCAGCTGGGACAGAGGCACTGAAGCTTTCTTT. This translates into CASSWDRGTEAFF.

The chain has TRBV5-8 and TRBJ1-1; TRBD1 matches at 9 bases. Looked up from germline, CDR1 is SGHTS and CDR2 is YDEGEE. There are 16 residues in the CDR3. V lost 4 bases and J lost 1; bases outside the gene matches: 8. For the CDR3, the DNA is TGTGCCAGCAGCAGGGACAGGGCGTTTACGAACACTGAAGCTTTCTTT. This translates into CASSRDRAFTNTEAFF. Variable domain in full (rest from reference TRBV5-8 and TRBJ1-1): EAGVTQSPTHLIKTRGQQATLRCSPISGHTSVYWYQQALGLGLQFLLWYDEGEERNRGNFPPRFSGRQFPNYSSELNVNALELEDSALYLCASSRDRAFTNTEAFFGQGTRLTVV.

V gene TRBV19 combines with J gene TRBJ2-2; the match to TRBD2 covers 8 bases. CDR3 length equals 17 residues. From germline, CDR1 is LNHDA and CDR2 SQIVND (reference sequence). V was pared by 4 bases and J by 3 bases, with 10 bases of the junction left unmatched. CDR3 DNA: TGTGCCAGTAGTAACGGGGGGGTGGAATCGGACACCGGGGAGCTGTTTTTT. It codes for CASSNGGVESDTGELFF.

V usage is TRBV24-1 and J usage is TRBJ2-6; 11 bases are a match to TRBD1. V shed 4 bases, J shed 1 base, and the junction held 8 bases outside the gene matches. This CDR3 is 19 amino acids long. Germline V gives CDR1 KGHDR, CDR2 SFDVKD. The CDR3 loop is CATSDAGQGGASGANVLTF. CDR3 bases: TGTGCCACCAGTGACGCGGGACAGGGGGGCGCTTCTGGGGCCAACGTCCTGACTTTC.

The V call is TRBV29-1, the J call TRBJ2-7; 7 bases match TRBD2. The germline gives CDR1 SQVTM, CDR2 ANQGSEA. V shed 0 bases and J 3 bases; nucleotides not matched to a gene: 8. The CDR3 sequence is 15 residues long. The CDR3 here is CSVEDLASGLYEQYF. The CDR3 coding sequence is TGCAGCGTTGAAGATCTGGCTAGCGGCCTCTACGAGCAGTACTTC.

The rearrangement uses TRBV28 and TRBJ2-1; weak D call: TRBD2 (5 bases). Trimming left V 5 bases short and J 7 bases short, with 21 bases between. Germline lookup yields CDR1 MDHEN and CDR2 SYDVKM. The CDR3 is 16 residues long. CDR3 bases: TGTGCCAGCAGTAACGGACTGGAGGAAGGGAATAATGAGCAGTTCTTC. Its protein is CASSNGLEEGNNEQFF.

The chain links TRBV6-1 to TRBJ1-2, with TRBD1 as a possible D gene (5 bases). Germline V gene data show CDR1 as MNHNS and CDR2 as SASEGT. Trimming pared 1 base from V and 5 bases from J, leaving 8 bases between. The CDR3 covers 13 residues. CDR3: CASSEEQVYGYTF. The CDR3 DNA reads TGTGCCAGCAGTGAAGAACAGGTTTATGGCTACACCTTC.

The DNA for the CDR3 is TGTGCCAGTAGTATTTCAGGGGGAAATGAAAAACTGTTTTTT. This gives the protein CASSISGGNEKLFF. The chain recombines TRBV19 with TRBJ1-4, with 7 bases matching TRBD1. The germline V gene encodes CDR1 LNHDA and CDR2 SQIVND (reference sequence). Trimming cost V 3 bases and J 5 bases; bases outside gene matches: 3. The CDR3 has 14 residues.